These 19 T cell receptor beta chains were all obtained from the same sample, sequenced in a study of shared clonotypes between healthy human individuals. Clones were sequenced by immunoSEQ multiplex PCR, and TCRdb holds only the in-frame ones, with some missing. The sample gives approximately 2,200,000 clones, about 92% of which show up once; 1.5% to 2% is in the top ten. Naive CD8 cells were CD45RO-negative, positively selected for CCR7, excluding terminally differentiated effector memory CD45RA+ cells. Sequencing was performed on naive CD8+ T cells from PBMCs. The receptors come from a man aged 18 to 29 in good health. Some clones in this sample may be carry-over from other donors' samples.

The CDR3 sequence: CASSESFKVSYEQYF. CDR3 sequence (DNA): TGTGCCAGCAGTGAATCGTTCAAAGTCTCCTACGAGCAGTACTTC. The chain carries TRBV6-1 and TRBJ2-7, with D unresolved. Trimming removed 2 bases from V and 0 bases from J, with 11 bases in between. There are 15 residues in the CDR3. CDR1 MNHNS and CDR2 SASEGT come from the germline V gene.

The chain is built from TRBV27 and TRBJ2-7, with D possibly being TRBD1 or TRBD2 (5 bases each). Trimming removed 1 base at V and 6 bases at J, with 10 bases between. This CDR3 is 13 amino acids long. Per germline, CDR1 MNHEY and CDR2 SMNVEV (reference sequence). The CDR3 sequence: CASSLYWGSEQYF. In nucleotides, the CDR3 is TGTGCCAGCAGTTTATATTGGGGGAGCGAGCAGTACTTC.

The chain employs TRBV7-9 and TRBJ2-7, with 9 bases identical to TRBD1. After removal of 5 bases from V and 3 bases from J, the junction contained 11 bases not matched to a gene. Germline V gene sequence: CDR1 SEHNR, CDR2 FQNEAQ (reference sequence). The CDR3 is 16 amino acids. CDR3 coding DNA: TGTGCCAGCAGCCGCTACTCGGGACAGGGCTACTACGAGCAGTACTTC. Its translation: CASSRYSGQGYYEQYF.

The chain carries TRBV30 and TRBJ2-5; D perhaps matches TRBD2 (6 bases). The CDR3 covers 13 residues. Germline CDR1 GTSNPN, CDR2 SVGIG (reference sequence). Trimming stripped 0 bases from V and 2 bases from J, with 7 bases between. CDR3: CAWSVGGQETQYF. The CDR3 DNA follows: TGTGCCTGGAGTGTGGGGGGACAAGAGACCCAGTACTTC.

A remark on this clone: The same CDR3 is also encoded by other DNA sequences in this sample. The chain carries TRBV9 and TRBJ2-5; perhaps TRBD1 as D (5 bases). CDR3 length: 14 residues. V dropped 0 bases and J dropped 3 bases, with 9 bases sitting between them. Germline CDR1 and CDR2: SGDLS and YYNGEE. The CDR3 spells CASSVEGREETQYF. The CDR3 coding sequence is TGTGCCAGCAGCGTAGAGGGCAGGGAAGAGACCCAGTACTTC.

The genes are TRBV15 and TRBJ1-2, with D maybe TRBD1 (5 bases). This CDR3 spans 17 amino acids. Germline values: CDR1 LNHNV, CDR2 YYDKDF (reference sequence). Trimming cost V 0 bases and J 2 bases, with 16 bases left between them. The CDR3 bases are TGTGCCACCAGCAGAGAACCGGGACCAAGAAAGAACTATGGCTACACCTTC. This gives the protein CATSREPGPRKNYGYTF.

V is TRBV7-2 and J is TRBJ2-1; the D is unclear. CDR3 length: 16 amino acids. V was cut by 1 base and J by 3 bases, with 13 bases left in between. CDR1 and CDR2 (germline): SGHTA, FQGNSA. CDR3 nucleotides: TGTGCCAGCAGCTTAGGAGGAGACTTGGGCTACAATGAGCAGTTCTTC. It translates to CASSLGGDLGYNEQFF.

Details on this clone: Other DNA sequences within the sample encode an identical CDR3. The chain is built from TRBV27 and TRBJ1-1, with TRBD1 matching over 8 bases. The germline V gene encodes CDR1 MNHEY and CDR2 SMNVEV (reference sequence). V shed 1 base, J shed 1 base, and the junction held 2 bases outside the gene matches. The CDR3 totals 15 residues. Here the CDR3 DNA reads TGTGCCAGCAGTTTATTAGGGACAGGGAACACTGAAGCTTTCTTT. This encodes CASSLLGTGNTEAFF.

The chain recombines TRBV19 with TRBJ1-1; the D gene is possibly TRBD1 (6 bases). Germline loops: CDR1 LNHDA, CDR2 SQIVND (reference sequence). The CDR3 runs 16 residues. Trimming removed 6 bases from V and 1 base from J, with 18 bases in between. The CDR3: CASRRGTQVPNTEAFF. CDR3 DNA: TGTGCCAGTAGAAGGGGGACTCAAGTTCCGAACACTGAAGCTTTCTTT. Drawing the rest from reference TRBV19 and TRBJ1-1, the complete variable domain is DGGITQSPKYLFRKEGQNVTLSCEQNLNHDAMYWYRQDPGQGLRLIYYSQIVNDFQKGDIAEGYSVSREKKESFPLTVTSAQKNPTAFYLCASRRGTQVPNTEAFFGQGTRLTVV.

The genes are TRBV6-5 and TRBJ1-1, with TRBD1 as a possible D gene (5 bases). The germline CDR1 and CDR2 sequences are MNHEY and SVGAGI. This CDR3 has 16 residues. Trimming shortened V by 2 bases and J by 1 base, and 14 bases separated the two germline ends. The CDR3 is CASSYRGLSGNTEAFF. Written as DNA, the CDR3 is TGTGCCAGCAGTTACCGGGGCCTGTCGGGGAACACTGAAGCTTTCTTT.

The rearrangement joins TRBV12-5 to TRBJ2-7, with no clear D. V lost 2 bases and J lost 5, with 10 bases in between. The V gene's germline CDR1 is LGHNT and CDR2 FRNRAP. This CDR3 comprises 13 residues. CDR3 in DNA: TGTGCTAGTGGTTTGTCGCAGGCTAACGAGCAGTACTTC. Protein sequence: CASGLSQANEQYF.

The chain couples TRBV5-6 to TRBJ1-1, with a tentative D call TRBD1 (6 bases). Trimming stripped 4 bases from V and 1 base from J, with 8 bases between. Germline V lookup: CDR1 SGHDT, CDR2 YYEEEE. CDR3 size: 13 residues. This chain's CDR3 is CASSRTENTEAFF. The CDR3 DNA sequence: TGTGCCAGCAGCCGGACAGAGAACACTGAAGCTTTCTTT.

The chain employs TRBV27 and TRBJ1-1; D not certain. CDR1 MNHEY and CDR2 SMNVEV come from the germline V gene (reference sequence). The CDR3 is 14 amino acids. V was pared by 1 base and J by 2 bases, with 8 bases between. The DNA for the CDR3 is TGTGCCAGCAGTTTATATTTAGCAAACACTGAAGCTTTCTTT. It codes for CASSLYLANTEAFF.

V gene TRBV4-1 combines with J gene TRBJ2-2; possibly TRBD2 for D (6 bases). The CDR3 covers 17 residues. CDR1 MGHRA and CDR2 YSYEKL come from the germline V gene. Trimming removed 4 bases from V and 4 bases from J, with 19 bases in between. In DNA form, the CDR3 reads TGCGCCAGCAGCCCCTACCCCTGGGCGGAGGGCACCGGGGAGCTGTTTTTT. Translating gives CASSPYPWAEGTGELFF.

The chain carries TRBV6-5 and TRBJ1-1; 7 positions match TRBD1. CDR3 length: 13 amino acids. The junction had 7 bases not matched to a gene; V was cut back by 5 bases and J by 7 bases. Germline assignment: CDR1 MNHEY and CDR2 SVGAGI. The DNA for the CDR3 is TGTGCCAGCAGTCCGCAGACAGGGTATGAAGCTTTCTTT. Translated: CASSPQTGYEAFF.

Comment on this clone: Other DNA sequences within the sample encode an identical CDR3. The J gene is TRBJ2-7, the V gene TRBV9, with D perhaps matching TRBD2 (5 bases). This CDR3 has 14 residues. From germline, CDR1 is SGDLS and CDR2 YYNGEE. V dropped 2 bases and J dropped 0 bases, with 9 bases sitting between them. CDR3 sequence: CASSVGGDSYEQYF. CDR3 coding DNA: TGTGCCAGCAGCGTCGGAGGTGACTCCTACGAGCAGTACTTC. Together with reference TRBV9 and TRBJ2-7, the CDR3 gives the full variable domain: DSGVTQTPKHLITATGQRVTLRCSPRSGDLSVYWYQQSLDQGLQFLIQYYNGEERAKGNILERFSAQQFPDLHSELNLSSLELGDSALYFCASSVGGDSYEQYFGPGTRLTVT.

In regard to this clone: Distinct nucleotide sequences in the sample also encode this CDR3. The rearrangement joins TRBV25-1 to TRBJ2-7; D not certain. V gave up 5 bases and J gave up 3 bases, with 8 bases separating them. The CDR3 runs 12 residues. Germline V gene data show CDR1 as MGHDK and CDR2 as SYGVNS. CDR3 region: CASSLGRYEQYF. CDR3 bases: TGTGCCAGCAGTTTAGGGCGCTACGAGCAGTACTTC.

The chain has TRBV12-5 and TRBJ2-3; D remains unclear. Germline assignment: CDR1 LGHNT and CDR2 FRNRAP. The V end was cut by 6 bases, the J end by 0 bases, with 10 bases between. The CDR3 totals 14 residues. CDR3 amino acids: CASGPEQSTDTQYF. The CDR3 DNA reads as TGTGCTAGTGGACCTGAACAGAGCACAGATACGCAGTATTTT.

The CDR3 DNA sequence: TGTGCCAGCAGCCAAGTAAAGGGGGCTCATTCCTACGAGCAGTACTTC. This translates into CASSQVKGAHSYEQYF. The chain joins TRBV14 to TRBJ2-7; 7 nucleotides match TRBD1. Germline V lookup: CDR1 SGHDN, CDR2 FVKESK. Trimming removed 1 base from V and 1 base from J; junction bases left unmatched: 7. The CDR3 sequence is 16 residues long. Looking up the rest from reference TRBV14 and TRBJ2-7 gives the full variable domain: EAGVTQFPSHSVIEKGQTVTLRCDPISGHDNLYWYRRVMGKEIKFLLHFVKESKQDESGMPNNRFLAERTGGTYSTLKVQPAELEDSGVYFCASSQVKGAHSYEQYFGPGTRLTVT.